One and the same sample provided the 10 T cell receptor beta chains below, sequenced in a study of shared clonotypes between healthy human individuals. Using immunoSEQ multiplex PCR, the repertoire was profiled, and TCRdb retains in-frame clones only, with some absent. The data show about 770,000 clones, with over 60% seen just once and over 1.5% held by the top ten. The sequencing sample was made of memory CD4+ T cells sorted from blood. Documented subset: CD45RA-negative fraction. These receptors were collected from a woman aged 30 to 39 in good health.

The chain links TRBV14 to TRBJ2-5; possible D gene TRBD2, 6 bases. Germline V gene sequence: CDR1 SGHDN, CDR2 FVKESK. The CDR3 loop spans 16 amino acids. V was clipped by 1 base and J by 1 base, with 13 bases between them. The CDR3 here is CASSQAGGVPQETQYF. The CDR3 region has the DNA TGTGCCAGCAGCCAAGCCGGAGGGGTCCCCCAAGAGACCCAGTACTTC.

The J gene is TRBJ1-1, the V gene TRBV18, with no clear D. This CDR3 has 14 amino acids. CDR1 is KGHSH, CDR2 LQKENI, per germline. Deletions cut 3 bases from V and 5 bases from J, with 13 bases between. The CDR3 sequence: CASSPTGSETEAFF. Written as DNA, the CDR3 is TGTGCCAGCTCACCGACCGGATCCGAGACTGAAGCTTTCTTT. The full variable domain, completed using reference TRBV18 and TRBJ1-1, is NAGVMQNPRHLVRRRGQEARLRCSPMKGHSHVYWYRQLPEEGLKFMVYLQKENIIDESGMPKERFSAEFPKEGPSILRIQQVVRGDSAAYFCASSPTGSETEAFFGQGTRLTVV.

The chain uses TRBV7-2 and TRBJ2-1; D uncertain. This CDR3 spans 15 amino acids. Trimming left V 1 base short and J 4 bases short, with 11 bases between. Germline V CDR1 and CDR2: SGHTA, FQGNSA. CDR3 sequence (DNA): TGTGCCAGCAGCTTAGGGTCCAGGCTGTACAATGAGCAGTTCTTC. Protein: CASSLGSRLYNEQFF.

CDR3 in amino acids: CASSRGGREAPQHF. The CDR3 region has the DNA TGTGCCAGCTCGAGAGGGGGACGCGAAGCGCCCCAGCATTTT. The chain uses TRBV18 and TRBJ1-5, with TRBD1 as a possible D gene (6 bases). The germline V gene has CDR1 KGHSH and CDR2 LQKENI. V lost 6 bases and J lost 9, with 18 bases in between. The CDR3 extends over 14 amino acids.

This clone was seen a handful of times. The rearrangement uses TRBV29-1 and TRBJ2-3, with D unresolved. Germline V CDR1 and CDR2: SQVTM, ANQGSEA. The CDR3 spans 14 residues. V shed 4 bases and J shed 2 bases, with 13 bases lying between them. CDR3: CSVVGRHHTDTQYF. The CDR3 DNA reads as TGCAGCGTTGTAGGCCGACACCACACAGATACGCAGTATTTT.

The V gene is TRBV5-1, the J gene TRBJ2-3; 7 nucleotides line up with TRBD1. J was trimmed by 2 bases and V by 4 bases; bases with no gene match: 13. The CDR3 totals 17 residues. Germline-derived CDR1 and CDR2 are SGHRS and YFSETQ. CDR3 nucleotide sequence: TGCGCCAGCAGCGGACGGGACAGCTACCAGGACACAGATACGCAGTATTTT. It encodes CASSGRDSYQDTDTQYF.

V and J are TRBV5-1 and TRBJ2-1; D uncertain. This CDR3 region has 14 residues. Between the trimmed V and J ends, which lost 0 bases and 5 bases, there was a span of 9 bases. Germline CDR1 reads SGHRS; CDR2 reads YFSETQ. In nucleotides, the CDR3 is TGCGCCAGCAGCTTGGCAGGCACTAACAATGAGCAGTTCTTC. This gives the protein CASSLAGTNNEQFF.

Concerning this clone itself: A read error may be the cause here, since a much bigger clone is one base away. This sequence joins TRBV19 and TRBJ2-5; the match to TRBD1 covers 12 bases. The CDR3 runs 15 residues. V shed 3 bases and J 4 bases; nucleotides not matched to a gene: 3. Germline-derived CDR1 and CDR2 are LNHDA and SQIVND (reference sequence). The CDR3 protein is CASSIPGQGAETQYF. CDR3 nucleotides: TGTGCCAGTAGTATCCCGGGACAGGGGGCAGAGACCCAGTACTTC. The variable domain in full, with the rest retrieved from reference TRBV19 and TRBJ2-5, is DGGITQSPKYLFRKEGQNVTLSCEQNLNHDAMYWYRQDPGQGLRLIYYSQIVNDFQKGDIAEGYSVSREKKESFPLTVTSAQKNPTAFYLCASSIPGQGAETQYFGPGTRLLVL.

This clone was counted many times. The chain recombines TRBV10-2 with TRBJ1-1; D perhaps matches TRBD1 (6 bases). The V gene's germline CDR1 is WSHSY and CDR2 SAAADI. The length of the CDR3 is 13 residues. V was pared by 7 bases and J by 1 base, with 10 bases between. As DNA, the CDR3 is TGCGCCAGCAACGGACAGACGAACACTGAAGCTTTCTTT. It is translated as CASNGQTNTEAFF.

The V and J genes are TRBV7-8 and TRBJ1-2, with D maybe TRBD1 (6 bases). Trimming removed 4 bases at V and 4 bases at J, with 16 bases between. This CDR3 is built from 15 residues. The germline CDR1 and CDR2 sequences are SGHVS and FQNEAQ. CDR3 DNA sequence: TGTGCCAGCAGCTCTCTCGTGACAGGCCCCTATGGCTACACCTTC. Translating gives CASSSLVTGPYGYTF.